A selection of T cell receptor beta chains follows, all from one sample in a study of blood T cell repertoires in COVID-19. Here immunoSEQ multiplex PCR was the method, and the copy in TCRdb shows in-frame clones only, minus some. This sample has about 300,000 clones, with approximately 88% found just once. Material for sequencing was peripheral blood. The receptors here all came from a woman aged 25-40 years with COVID-19, enrolled during active disease. The CDR3 runs from the conserved cysteine through the conserved F or W. The D gene is left open where the match is weak. Rows may omit the clone size; those that give it use once, few, many or a size class.

CDR3nt,CDR3aa,d_gene,v_gene,j_gene,abundance
TGTGCCAGCAGCCAAGCGTCTAGCGGGTACAATGAGCAGTTCTTC,CASSQASSGYNEQFF,TRBD2,TRBV3-1/TRBV3-2,TRBJ2-1,once
TGTGCCAGCAGCCTTGGGACTAGTGGCATTCAGTACTTC,CASSLGTSGIQYF,TRBD2,TRBV3-1/TRBV3-2,TRBJ2-4,few
TGTGCCAGCGCTTTTAGCGGGGGGATTGGAGAGACCCAGTACTTC,CASAFSGGIGETQYF,TRBD2,TRBV27,TRBJ2-5,NA
TGTGCCAGCAGCTTGTGGTTGAGCATGAACACTGAAGCTTTCTTT,CASSLWLSMNTEAFF,NA,TRBV5-6,TRBJ1-1,NA
TGTGCCACGAAACCGTCGACAGGAAAGAACACCGGGGAGCTGTTTTTT,CATKPSTGKNTGELFF,NA,TRBV10-3,TRBJ2-2,NA
TGCAGCGTTATGACAGCTAACTATGGCTACACCTTC,CSVMTANYGYTF,NA,TRBV29-1,TRBJ1-2,NA
TGTGCCATCTCCGGGACATACTCGTCAGGGGGTCAGCCCCAGCATTTT,CAISGTYSSGGQPQHF,TRBD1,TRBV6-4,TRBJ1-5,NA
TGTGCCAGCAGCTACACCCGAAACACCATATATTTT,CASSYTRNTIYF,NA,TRBV11-2,TRBJ1-3,NA
TGCGCCAGCAGCCAAGATATTTCCAGTTATCAGCCCCAGCATTTT,CASSQDISSYQPQHF,NA,TRBV4-1,TRBJ1-5,NA
TGTGCCAGCAGCTCGGGACAGTTTAGAGCTTTCTTT,CASSSGQFRAFF,TRBD1,TRBV12-3/TRBV12-4,TRBJ1-1,NA